Listed below are T cell receptor beta chains from one sample, sequenced in a study of blood T cell repertoires in COVID-19. Measured with immunoSEQ multiplex PCR; TCRdb has only the in-frame clones, and not every one. The repertoire holds approximately 360,000 clones, more than 70% seen once, with 1% to 1.5% in the top ten. Specimen: peripheral blood. These receptors were collected from a man between 40 and 49 years old with acute or convalescent COVID-19. CDR3s include the opening cysteine and the closing phenylalanine or tryptophan. A D gene is named only where the DNA matches it firmly. Expanded clones get a size class; other rows say once, few or many, or leave the size out.

TRBJ1-1 TRBD1 TRBV2 . CASSGPGTGGTEAFF TGTGCCAGCAGTGGGCCAGGGACAGGGGGCACTGAAGCTTTCTTT
TRBJ1-2 . TRBV5-4 . CASSYGTRSLYGYTF TGTGCCAGCAGCTATGGGACACGGAGTTTGTATGGCTACACCTTC
TRBJ2-3 . TRBV5-1 few CASSLVASGTDTQYF TGCGCCAGCAGCTTGGTAGCTTCGGGCACAGATACGCAGTATTTT
TRBJ1-2 . TRBV28 . CASKVGTDYGYTF TGTGCCAGCAAGGTGGGCACGGACTATGGCTACACCTTC
TRBJ2-1 TRBD2 TRBV28 once CASRQTSGGKNEQFF TGTGCCAGCAGACAGACTAGCGGGGGAAAAAATGAGCAGTTCTTC
TRBJ2-7 . TRBV1 few CTSSQVRTSGSHEQYF TGCACCAGCAGCCAAGTTAGGACTAGCGGGAGTCACGAGCAGTACTTC
TRBJ1-2 . TRBV11-2 . CASSFGGGVLTNYGYTF TGTGCCAGCAGCTTCGGCGGAGGAGTCCTTACTAACTATGGCTACACCTTC
TRBJ2-3 TRBD2 TRBV9 . CASSVTGGGNTDTQYF TGTGCCAGCAGCGTAACTGGCGGGGGGAACACAGATACGCAGTATTTT
TRBJ2-5 TRBD2 TRBV7-3 . CASSPGLAPETQYF TGTGCCAGCAGCCCGGGACTAGCCCCAGAGACCCAGTACTTC
TRBJ2-1 . TRBV9 . CASSVERDIKNNEQFF TGTGCCAGCAGCGTAGAAAGGGACATCAAAAACAATGAGCAGTTCTTC
TRBJ1-2 TRBD1 TRBV2 . CASSEAGTGFGGYTF TGTGCCAGCAGTGAAGCGGGGACAGGGTTTGGGGGCTACACCTTC
TRBJ2-7 TRBD1 TRBV6-5 . CASVRTGSHEQYF TGTGCCAGCGTCCGGACAGGGTCCCACGAGCAGTACTTC
TRBJ2-2 TRBD1 TRBV19 . CASPRDRGRVTGELFF TGTGCCAGTCCTCGGGACAGGGGGCGGGTCACCGGGGAGCTGTTTTTT
TRBJ1-2 TRBD1 TRBV19 . CASSTQTGTFNSNYGYTF TGTGCCAGTAGTACCCAGACAGGGACTTTCAATTCTAACTATGGCTACACCTTC
TRBJ1-1 TRBD1 TRBV6-5 . CASRSEGAGYTEAFF TGTGCCAGCAGAAGCGAGGGGGCGGGGTACACTGAAGCTTTCTTT
TRBJ1-2 TRBD1 TRBV7-2 . CASSPPGTGIYGYTF TGTGCCAGCAGCCCCCCGGGGACAGGGATCTATGGCTACACCTTC
TRBJ1-5 . TRBV12-5 . CASGLEGDQPQHF TGTGCTAGTGGTTTGGAGGGGGATCAGCCCCAGCATTTT
TRBJ2-7 TRBD2 TRBV6-2/TRBV6-3 . CASSYGTSGNAYEQYF TGTGCCAGCAGTTACGGGACTAGCGGGAACGCCTACGAGCAGTACTTC
TRBJ2-7 TRBD2 TRBV28 . CASREGLAGGYEQYF TGTGCCAGCAGGGAGGGACTAGCGGGAGGGTACGAGCAGTACTTC
TRBJ1-2 TRBD1 TRBV6-5 . CASSMDRNYGYTF TGTGCCAGCAGCATGGACAGGAACTATGGCTACACCTTC
TRBJ2-2 TRBD1 TRBV4-1 . CASSQGTGGGELFF TGCGCCAGCAGCCAAGGGACAGGGGGCGGGGAGCTGTTTTTT
TRBJ1-2 TRBD1 TRBV15 . CATSRDLEGAINGYTF TGTGCCACCAGCAGAGATTTAGAGGGGGCAATTAATGGCTACACCTTC
TRBJ2-1 TRBD2 TRBV27 . CASSLSGGAHNEQFF TGTGCCAGCAGTTTAAGCGGGGGGGCCCACAATGAGCAGTTCTTC
TRBJ1-4 . TRBV7-9 once CASSLTVSPALFF TGTGCCAGCAGCCTGACAGTTAGCCCTGCACTGTTTTTT
TRBJ1-1 TRBD1 TRBV18 few CASSRGQDEAFF TGTGCCAGCTCTCGCGGACAGGATGAAGCTTTCTTT
TRBJ1-2 TRBD1 TRBV28 few CASSPQGTGYTF TGTGCCAGCAGTCCACAGGGGACAGGCTACACCTTC
TRBJ2-5 . TRBV19 . CASSIEFAETQYF TGTGCCAGTAGTATTGAATTTGCGGAGACCCAGTACTTC
TRBJ2-1 TRBD1 TRBV30 . CAWTGGRYNEQFF TGTGCCTGGACAGGGGGCAGATACAATGAGCAGTTCTTC
TRBJ1-1 TRBD1 TRBV19 few CASCVGGTVNTEAFF TGTGCCAGCTGCGTTGGCGGGACAGTGAACACTGAAGCTTTCTTT
TRBJ1-2 . TRBV2 . CASSEALGGGPNYGYTF TGTGCCAGCAGTGAAGCGCTTGGGGGGGGACCTAACTATGGCTACACCTTC
TRBJ2-1 . TRBV5-1 . CASSLSADTYNEQFF TGCGCCAGCAGCTTGTCAGCGGATACCTACAATGAGCAGTTCTTC
TRBJ1-2 . TRBV5-4 . CASSSRTFPGYTF TGTGCCAGCAGCTCCAGGACTTTTCCTGGCTACACCTTC
TRBJ2-2 . TRBV10-3 . CAISENSNTGELFF TGTGCCATCAGTGAGAACTCGAACACCGGGGAGCTGTTTTTT
TRBJ2-3 TRBD2 TRBV9 . CASSVVSTSGGADTQYF TGTGCCAGCAGCGTAGTGTCGACTAGCGGGGGGGCAGATACGCAGTATTTT
TRBJ2-2 TRBD2 TRBV2 . CASRILAGTGELFF TGTGCCAGCAGAATTCTAGCGGGTACCGGGGAGCTGTTTTTT
TRBJ2-1 TRBD1 TRBV28 once CASSLAQGAYNEQFF TGTGCCAGCAGTTTAGCTCAGGGGGCCTACAATGAGCAGTTCTTC
TRBJ2-1 . TRBV4-3 once CASSQDLVARGEQFF TGCGCCAGCAGCCAAGATCTGGTGGCCCGGGGTGAGCAGTTCTTC
TRBJ1-2 TRBD1 TRBV7-2 . CASSLGNPGQGNYGYTF TGTGCCAGCAGCTTGGGCAACCCGGGACAGGGAAACTATGGCTACACCTTC